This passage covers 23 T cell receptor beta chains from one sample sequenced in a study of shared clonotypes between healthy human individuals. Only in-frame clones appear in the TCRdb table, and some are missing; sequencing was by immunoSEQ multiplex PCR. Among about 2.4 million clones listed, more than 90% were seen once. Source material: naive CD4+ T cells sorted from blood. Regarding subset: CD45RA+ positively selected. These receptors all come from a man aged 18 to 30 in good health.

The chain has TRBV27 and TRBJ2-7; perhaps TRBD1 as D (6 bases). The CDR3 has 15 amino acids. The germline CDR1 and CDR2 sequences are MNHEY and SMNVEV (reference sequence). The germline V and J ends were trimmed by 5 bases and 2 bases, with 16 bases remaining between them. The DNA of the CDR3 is TGTGCCAGCAGTACCAACGTCGGACAGACCTACGAGCAGTACTTC. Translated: CASSTNVGQTYEQYF.

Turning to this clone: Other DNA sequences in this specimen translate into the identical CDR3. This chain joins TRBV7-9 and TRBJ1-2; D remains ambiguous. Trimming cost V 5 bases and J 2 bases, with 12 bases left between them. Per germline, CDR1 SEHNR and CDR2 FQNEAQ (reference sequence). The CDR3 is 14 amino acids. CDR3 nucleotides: TGTGCCAGCAGCCTACAAGGGAGGAACTATGGCTACACCTTC. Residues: CASSLQGRNYGYTF.

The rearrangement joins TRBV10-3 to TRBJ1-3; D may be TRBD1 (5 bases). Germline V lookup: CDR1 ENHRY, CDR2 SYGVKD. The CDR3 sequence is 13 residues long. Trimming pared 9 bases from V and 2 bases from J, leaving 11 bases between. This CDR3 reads CAMAGQPGNTIYF. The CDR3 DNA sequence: TGTGCCATGGCGGGGCAGCCTGGAAACACCATATATTTT.

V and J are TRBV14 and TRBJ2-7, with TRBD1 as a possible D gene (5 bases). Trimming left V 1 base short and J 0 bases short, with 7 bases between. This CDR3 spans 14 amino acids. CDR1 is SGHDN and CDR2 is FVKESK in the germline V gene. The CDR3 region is CASSQAGLSYEQYF. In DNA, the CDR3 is TGTGCCAGCAGCCAAGCAGGGCTCTCCTACGAGCAGTACTTC. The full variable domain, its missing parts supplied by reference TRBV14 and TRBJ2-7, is EAGVTQFPSHSVIEKGQTVTLRCDPISGHDNLYWYRRVMGKEIKFLLHFVKESKQDESGMPNNRFLAERTGGTYSTLKVQPAELEDSGVYFCASSQAGLSYEQYFGPGTRLTVT.

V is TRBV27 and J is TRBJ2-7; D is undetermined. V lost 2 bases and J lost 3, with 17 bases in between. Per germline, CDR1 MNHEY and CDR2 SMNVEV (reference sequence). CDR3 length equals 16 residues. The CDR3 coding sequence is TGTGCCAGCAGTTTAGGGTTGGGCAGGCCTTACTACGAGCAGTACTTC. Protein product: CASSLGLGRPYYEQYF.

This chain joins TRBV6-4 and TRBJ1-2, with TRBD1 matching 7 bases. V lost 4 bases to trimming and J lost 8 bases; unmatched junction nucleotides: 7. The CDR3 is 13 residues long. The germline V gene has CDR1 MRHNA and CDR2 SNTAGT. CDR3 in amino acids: CASSGQGNGGYTF. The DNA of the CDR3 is TGTGCCAGCAGTGGACAGGGAAACGGGGGCTACACCTTC.

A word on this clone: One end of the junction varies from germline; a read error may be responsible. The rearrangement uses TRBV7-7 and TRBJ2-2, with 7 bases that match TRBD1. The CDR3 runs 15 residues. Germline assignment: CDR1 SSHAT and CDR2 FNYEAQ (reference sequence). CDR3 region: CASSPVDRVPGELFF. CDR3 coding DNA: TGTGCTAGCAGTCCCGTAGACAGGGTTCCCGGGGAGCTGTTTTTT.

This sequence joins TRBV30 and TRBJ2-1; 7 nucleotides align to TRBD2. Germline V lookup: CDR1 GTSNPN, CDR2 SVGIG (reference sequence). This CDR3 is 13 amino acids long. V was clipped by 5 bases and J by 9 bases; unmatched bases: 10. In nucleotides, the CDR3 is TGTGCCTGGGATGCACTAGCGCGCGGTGAGCAGTTCTTC. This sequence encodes CAWDALARGEQFF. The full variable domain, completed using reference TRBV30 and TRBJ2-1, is SQTIHQWPATLVQPVGSPLSLECTVEGTSNPNLYWYRQAAGRGLQLLFYSVGIGQISSEVPQNLSASRPQDRQFILSSKKLLLSDSGFYLCAWDALARGEQFFGPGTRLTVL.

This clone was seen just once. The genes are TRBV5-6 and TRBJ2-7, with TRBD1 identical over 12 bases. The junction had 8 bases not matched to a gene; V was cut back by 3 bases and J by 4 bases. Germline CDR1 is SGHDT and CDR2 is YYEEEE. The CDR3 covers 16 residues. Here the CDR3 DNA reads TGTGCCAGCAGCTCTGACCCGGGACAGGGGGCTTACGAGCAGTACTTC. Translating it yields CASSSDPGQGAYEQYF.

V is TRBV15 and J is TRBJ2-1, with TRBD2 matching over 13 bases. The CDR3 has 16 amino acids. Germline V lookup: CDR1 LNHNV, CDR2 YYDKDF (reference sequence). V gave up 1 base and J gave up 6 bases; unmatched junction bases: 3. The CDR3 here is CATSRAGLAGANEQFF. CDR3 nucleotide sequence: TGTGCCACCAGCAGAGCAGGACTAGCGGGAGCCAATGAGCAGTTCTTC. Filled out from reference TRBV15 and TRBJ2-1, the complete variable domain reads DAMVIQNPRYQVTQFGKPVTLSCSQTLNHNVMYWYQQKSSQAPKLLFHYYDKDFNNEADTPDNFQSRRPNTSFCFLDIRSPGLGDTAMYLCATSRAGLAGANEQFFGPGTRLTVL.

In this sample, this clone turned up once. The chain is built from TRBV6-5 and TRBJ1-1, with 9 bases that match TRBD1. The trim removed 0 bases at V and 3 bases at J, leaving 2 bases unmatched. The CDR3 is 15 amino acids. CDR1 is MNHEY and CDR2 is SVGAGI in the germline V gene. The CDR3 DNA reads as TGTGCCAGCAGTTACTCGGACAGGGGTCACACTGAAGCTTTCTTT. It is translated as CASSYSDRGHTEAFF.

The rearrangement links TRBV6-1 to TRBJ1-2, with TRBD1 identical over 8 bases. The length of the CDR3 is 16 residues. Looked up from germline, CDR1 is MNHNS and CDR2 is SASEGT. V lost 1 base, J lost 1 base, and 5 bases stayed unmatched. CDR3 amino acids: CASSEVGTGLNYGYTF. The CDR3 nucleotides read TGTGCCAGCAGTGAAGTGGGGACAGGCCTTAACTATGGCTACACCTTC.

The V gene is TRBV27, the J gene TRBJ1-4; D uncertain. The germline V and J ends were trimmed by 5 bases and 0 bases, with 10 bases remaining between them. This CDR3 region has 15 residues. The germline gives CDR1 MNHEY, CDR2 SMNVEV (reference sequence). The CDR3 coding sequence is TGTGCCAGCAGTCCCTATCCTTCAACTAATGAAAAACTGTTTTTT. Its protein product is CASSPYPSTNEKLFF.

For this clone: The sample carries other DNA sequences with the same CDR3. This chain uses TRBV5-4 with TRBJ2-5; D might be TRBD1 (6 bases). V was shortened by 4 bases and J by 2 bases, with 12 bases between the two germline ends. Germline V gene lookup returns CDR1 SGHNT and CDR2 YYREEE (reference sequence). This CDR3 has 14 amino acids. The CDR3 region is CASSADGQQETQYF. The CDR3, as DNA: TGTGCCAGCAGCGCCGATGGACAGCAAGAGACCCAGTACTTC.

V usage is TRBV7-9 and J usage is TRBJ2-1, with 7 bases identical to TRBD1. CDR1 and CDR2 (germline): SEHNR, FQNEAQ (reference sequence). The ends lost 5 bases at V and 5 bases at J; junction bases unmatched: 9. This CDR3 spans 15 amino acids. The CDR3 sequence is CASSLGGQRHNEQFF. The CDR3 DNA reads TGTGCCAGCAGCCTTGGGGGACAGAGACACAATGAGCAGTTCTTC. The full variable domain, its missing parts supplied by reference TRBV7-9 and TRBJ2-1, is DTGVSQNPRHKITKRGQNVTFRCDPISEHNRLYWYRQTLGQGPEFLTYFQNEAQLEKSRLLSDRFSAERPKGSFSTLEIQRTEQGDSAMYLCASSLGGQRHNEQFFGPGTRLTVL.

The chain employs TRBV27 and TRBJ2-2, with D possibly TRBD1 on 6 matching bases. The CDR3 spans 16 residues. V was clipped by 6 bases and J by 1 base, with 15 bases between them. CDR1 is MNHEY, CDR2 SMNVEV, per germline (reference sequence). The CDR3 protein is CASRRQTGQNTGELFF. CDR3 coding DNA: TGTGCCAGCAGGAGACAGACAGGTCAGAACACCGGGGAGCTGTTTTTT.

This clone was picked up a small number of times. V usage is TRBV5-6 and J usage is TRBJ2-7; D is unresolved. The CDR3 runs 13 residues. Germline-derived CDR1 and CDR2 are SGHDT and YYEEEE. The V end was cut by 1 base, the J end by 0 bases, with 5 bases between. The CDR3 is CASSLRNSYEQYF. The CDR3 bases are TGTGCCAGCAGCTTGCGGAACTCCTACGAGCAGTACTTC.

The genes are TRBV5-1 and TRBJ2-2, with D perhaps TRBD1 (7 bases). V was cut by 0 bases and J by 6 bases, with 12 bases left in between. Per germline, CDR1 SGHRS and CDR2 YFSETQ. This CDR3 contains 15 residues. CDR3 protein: CASSLESRGAGELFF. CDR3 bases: TGCGCCAGCAGCTTGGAGTCCAGGGGGGCCGGGGAGCTGTTTTTT.

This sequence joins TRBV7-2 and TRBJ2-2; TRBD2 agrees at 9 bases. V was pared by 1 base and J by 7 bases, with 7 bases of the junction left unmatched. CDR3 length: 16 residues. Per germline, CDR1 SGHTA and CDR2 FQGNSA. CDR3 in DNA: TGTGCCAGCAGCTTAGTGGGGGGACTAGCAATCGGGGAGCTGTTTTTT. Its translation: CASSLVGGLAIGELFF.

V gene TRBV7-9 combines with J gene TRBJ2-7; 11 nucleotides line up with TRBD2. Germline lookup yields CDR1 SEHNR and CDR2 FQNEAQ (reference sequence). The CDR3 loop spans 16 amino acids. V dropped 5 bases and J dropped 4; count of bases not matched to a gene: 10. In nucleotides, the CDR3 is TGTGCCAGCAGCGTCTTAGCGGGAGGGCCTGGATACGAGCAGTACTTC. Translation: CASSVLAGGPGYEQYF.

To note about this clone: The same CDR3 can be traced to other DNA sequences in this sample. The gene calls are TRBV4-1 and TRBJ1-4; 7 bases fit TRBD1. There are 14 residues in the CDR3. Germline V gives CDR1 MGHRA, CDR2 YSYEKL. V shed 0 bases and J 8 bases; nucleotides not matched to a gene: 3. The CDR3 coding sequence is TGCGCCAGCAGCCAAGAAAGGGGGCGAGAAAAACTGTTTTTT. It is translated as CASSQERGREKLFF.

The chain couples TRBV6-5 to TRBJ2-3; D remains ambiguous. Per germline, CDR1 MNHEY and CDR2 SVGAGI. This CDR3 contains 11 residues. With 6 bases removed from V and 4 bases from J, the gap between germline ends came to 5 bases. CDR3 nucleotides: TGTGCCAGCAGCAGCCCAGATACGCAGTATTTT. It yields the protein CASSSPDTQYF.

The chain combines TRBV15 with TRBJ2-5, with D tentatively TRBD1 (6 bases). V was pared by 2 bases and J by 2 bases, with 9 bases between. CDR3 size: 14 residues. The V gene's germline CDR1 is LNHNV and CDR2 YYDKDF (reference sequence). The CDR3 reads CATSRQGRQETQYF. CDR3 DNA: TGTGCCACCAGCAGACAGGGGAGACAAGAGACCCAGTACTTC.